The rows below give T cell receptor beta chains drawn from one sample of a study of beta chain features in type 1 diabetes. Assay used: immunoSEQ multiplex PCR; TCRdb lists only in-frame clones, some missing. The top ten clones hold under 0.6% of a sample with about 190,000 clones, approximately 8% of them seen once. The sequenced material came from central memory CD4+ T cells from blood. The receptor source for this set is a man aged 18 to 30 with type 1 diabetes. The CDR3 runs from the conserved cysteine through the conserved F or W. Fields, in order: J gene, D gene, V gene, clone size, CDR3 DNA, CDR3 protein. D genes are given only for firm matches. The size field is filled for only some rows; it gives once, few, many or a size class.

J gene: TRBJ1-6; D gene: -; V gene: TRBV2; clone size: -; CDR3 DNA: TGTGCCAGCAGTGGGGTCGGGTCACCCCTCCACTTT; CDR3 protein: CASSGVGSPLHF
J gene: TRBJ2-7; D gene: TRBD2; V gene: TRBV7-2; clone size: few; CDR3 DNA: TGTGCCAGCAGCTTAAGTCGGGACTATCGGTACGAGCAGTACTTC; CDR3 protein: CASSLSRDYRYEQYF
J gene: TRBJ1-4; D gene: -; V gene: TRBV2; clone size: few; CDR3 DNA: TGTGCCAGCAGTCGACAGCGTAATGAAAAACTGTTTTTT; CDR3 protein: CASSRQRNEKLFF
J gene: TRBJ2-2; D gene: TRBD2; V gene: TRBV9; clone size: many; CDR3 DNA: TGTGCCAGCAGCGAAGCGGGACCTACCGGGGAGCTGTTTTTT; CDR3 protein: CASSEAGPTGELFF
J gene: TRBJ2-7; D gene: TRBD1; V gene: TRBV28; clone size: few; CDR3 DNA: TGTGCCAGCAGTCCCCTAGGGACAGGGGCCTCCTACGAGCAGTACTTC; CDR3 protein: CASSPLGTGASYEQYF
J gene: TRBJ2-5; D gene: -; V gene: TRBV2; clone size: few; CDR3 DNA: TGTGCCAGCAGCCCCGGGGTGTTCCAAGAGACCCAGTACTTC; CDR3 protein: CASSPGVFQETQYF
J gene: TRBJ2-1; D gene: -; V gene: TRBV27; clone size: few; CDR3 DNA: TGTGCCAGCAGTTCCCAGTACAATGAGCAGTTCTTC; CDR3 protein: CASSSQYNEQFF
J gene: TRBJ2-3; D gene: TRBD1; V gene: TRBV4-3; clone size: few; CDR3 DNA: TGCGCCAGCAGCCAGAAGACAGGGGTTGGGCCGGGAAGTCTAGGAGATACGCAGTATTTT; CDR3 protein: CASSQKTGVGPGSLGDTQYF
J gene: TRBJ2-7; D gene: -; V gene: TRBV5-5; clone size: few; CDR3 DNA: TGTGCCAGCAGCTTGGATGGCCAATACGAGCAGTACTTC; CDR3 protein: CASSLDGQYEQYF
J gene: TRBJ2-1; D gene: TRBD2; V gene: TRBV4-2; clone size: -; CDR3 DNA: TGTGCCAGCAGCCAAGACCTTAGGACTAGCGGTTCCAATGAGCAGTTCTTC; CDR3 protein: CASSQDLRTSGSNEQFF
J gene: TRBJ2-6; D gene: -; V gene: TRBV7-2; clone size: -; CDR3 DNA: TGTGCCAGCAGCCCTAACTCTGGGGCCAACGTCCTGACTTTC; CDR3 protein: CASSPNSGANVLTF
J gene: TRBJ2-1; D gene: TRBD2; V gene: TRBV7-6; clone size: few; CDR3 DNA: TGTGCCAGCAGCTCTCGCGGGGGGACGAATGAGCAGTTCTTC; CDR3 protein: CASSSRGGTNEQFF
J gene: TRBJ1-4; D gene: -; V gene: TRBV15; clone size: -; CDR3 DNA: TGTGCCACCAGCAGAGACCAAGGTGGGGGCGAAAAACTGTTTTTT; CDR3 protein: CATSRDQGGGEKLFF
J gene: TRBJ1-2; D gene: TRBD1; V gene: TRBV2; clone size: -; CDR3 DNA: TGTGCCAGCCAACGGACAGGGTACGGCTACACCTTC; CDR3 protein: CASQRTGYGYTF
J gene: TRBJ1-5; D gene: TRBD1; V gene: TRBV23-1; clone size: -; CDR3 DNA: TGCGCCAGCAGTCTAGACAGGGTGTGGTTACAGCCCCAGCATTTT; CDR3 protein: CASSLDRVWLQPQHF
J gene: TRBJ2-6; D gene: -; V gene: TRBV27; clone size: -; CDR3 DNA: TGTGCCAGCAGTACGATACAGGGTCCAGGGGCCAACGTCCTGACTTTC; CDR3 protein: CASSTIQGPGANVLTF
J gene: TRBJ2-5; D gene: TRBD2; V gene: TRBV29-1; clone size: -; CDR3 DNA: TGCAGCGTTAGACTAGCGGGAGGGTCAGAGACCCAGTACTTC; CDR3 protein: CSVRLAGGSETQYF
J gene: TRBJ1-5; D gene: -; V gene: TRBV14; clone size: few; CDR3 DNA: TGTGCCAGCAGCCAACCGCAGGGAAGGGATCAGCCCCAGCATTTT; CDR3 protein: CASSQPQGRDQPQHF
J gene: TRBJ1-5; D gene: -; V gene: TRBV5-1; clone size: -; CDR3 DNA: TGCGCCAGCAGCCCTTTGTCTAATCAGCCCCAGCATTTT; CDR3 protein: CASSPLSNQPQHF
J gene: TRBJ2-2; D gene: TRBD2; V gene: TRBV5-1; clone size: -; CDR3 DNA: TGCGCCAGCAGCTTGGATCCTAGCGGGAGGCCCACCGGGGAGCTGTTTTTT; CDR3 protein: CASSLDPSGRPTGELFF
J gene: TRBJ2-3; D gene: TRBD2; V gene: TRBV5-1; clone size: few; CDR3 DNA: TGCGCCAGCAAAGAGGGACTAGCGGGAGTAACGCAGTATTTT; CDR3 protein: CASKEGLAGVTQYF
J gene: TRBJ1-5; D gene: -; V gene: TRBV6-1; clone size: many; CDR3 DNA: TGTGCCAGCAGTTTCCCAGGCGCTAGCAATCAGCCCCAGCATTTT; CDR3 protein: CASSFPGASNQPQHF
J gene: TRBJ2-2; D gene: -; V gene: TRBV5-1; clone size: -; CDR3 DNA: TGCGCCAGCAGCTTGGGCGGCGGGGACGTCGGGGAGCTGTTTTTT; CDR3 protein: CASSLGGGDVGELFF
J gene: TRBJ1-2; D gene: TRBD1; V gene: TRBV5-4; clone size: -; CDR3 DNA: TGTGCCAGCAGCTCGACAGGGGAGGATGGCTACACCTTC; CDR3 protein: CASSSTGEDGYTF
J gene: TRBJ2-1; D gene: -; V gene: TRBV25-1; clone size: few; CDR3 DNA: TGTGCCAGCACGCACGGCCAGGGATACAATGAGCAGTTCTTC; CDR3 protein: CASTHGQGYNEQFF
J gene: TRBJ2-7; D gene: -; V gene: TRBV28; clone size: many; CDR3 DNA: TGTGCCGTTTGTCCTAGCGTTATCTCCTACGAGCAGTACTTC; CDR3 protein: CAVCPSVISYEQYF
J gene: TRBJ2-6; D gene: TRBD2; V gene: TRBV4-3; clone size: many; CDR3 DNA: TGCGCCAGCAGCCAATCTGCGGGGGCTGGGGCCAACGTCCTGACTTTC; CDR3 protein: CASSQSAGAGANVLTF
J gene: TRBJ2-2; D gene: -; V gene: TRBV7-7; clone size: few; CDR3 DNA: TGTGCCAGCAGCCCCCGAGAGGGGAACACCGGGGAGCTGTTTTTT; CDR3 protein: CASSPREGNTGELFF
J gene: TRBJ2-5; D gene: TRBD1; V gene: TRBV6-1; clone size: few; CDR3 DNA: TGTGCCAGCAGTGCCAAACCCTGGGACAGGGGACAAGAGACCCAGTACTTC; CDR3 protein: CASSAKPWDRGQETQYF
J gene: TRBJ1-2; D gene: -; V gene: TRBV6-5; clone size: few; CDR3 DNA: TGTGCCAGCAAAAAGGCCACAGTATACGGCTACACCTTC; CDR3 protein: CASKKATVYGYTF
J gene: TRBJ2-5; D gene: TRBD1; V gene: TRBV28; clone size: few; CDR3 DNA: TGTGCCAGCCAACCCCAGGGGGTCGGTCAAGAGACCCAGTACTTC; CDR3 protein: CASQPQGVGQETQYF
J gene: TRBJ2-3; D gene: TRBD2; V gene: TRBV6-5; clone size: few; CDR3 DNA: TGTGCCAGCAGTCAGCTAGCGGGGTATCCTACGCAGTATTTT; CDR3 protein: CASSQLAGYPTQYF
J gene: TRBJ2-5; D gene: -; V gene: TRBV30; clone size: -; CDR3 DNA: TGTGCCTGGGAAGGGGTAGGGCAAGAGACCCAGTACTTC; CDR3 protein: CAWEGVGQETQYF
J gene: TRBJ2-2; D gene: TRBD2; V gene: TRBV30; clone size: -; CDR3 DNA: TGTGCCTGGAGCCCCCCTAGCGGGAGGGCCGTCGGGGAGCTGTTTTTT; CDR3 protein: CAWSPPSGRAVGELFF
J gene: TRBJ2-1; D gene: TRBD2; V gene: TRBV5-4; clone size: few; CDR3 DNA: TGTGCCAGCAGCTCCCTCGCGGGAGTGGGCTACAATGAGCAGTTCTTC; CDR3 protein: CASSSLAGVGYNEQFF
J gene: TRBJ2-3; D gene: -; V gene: TRBV11-2; clone size: many; CDR3 DNA: TGTGCCAGCAGCCAGGGCCCTACGCAGTATTTT; CDR3 protein: CASSQGPTQYF
J gene: TRBJ1-2; D gene: -; V gene: TRBV5-4; clone size: few; CDR3 DNA: TGTGCCAGCAGCTACTACAAGAGCGGCTACACCTTC; CDR3 protein: CASSYYKSGYTF
J gene: TRBJ2-3; D gene: -; V gene: TRBV30; clone size: -; CDR3 DNA: TGTGCCTGGGAGACAGGATTAACAGATACGCAGTATTTT; CDR3 protein: CAWETGLTDTQYF
J gene: TRBJ2-5; D gene: TRBD2; V gene: TRBV2; clone size: few; CDR3 DNA: TGTGCCAGCATCGAGCGGGAGTTGGAAGAGACCCAGTACTTC; CDR3 protein: CASIERELEETQYF
J gene: TRBJ2-7; D gene: -; V gene: TRBV28; clone size: few; CDR3 DNA: TGTGCCAGCAGCCGACACAGGGTACCCTACGAGCAGTACTTC; CDR3 protein: CASSRHRVPYEQYF
J gene: TRBJ1-2; D gene: -; V gene: TRBV29-1; clone size: few; CDR3 DNA: TGCAGCGTTGAAGCAGGGGACTATGGCTACACCTTC; CDR3 protein: CSVEAGDYGYTF